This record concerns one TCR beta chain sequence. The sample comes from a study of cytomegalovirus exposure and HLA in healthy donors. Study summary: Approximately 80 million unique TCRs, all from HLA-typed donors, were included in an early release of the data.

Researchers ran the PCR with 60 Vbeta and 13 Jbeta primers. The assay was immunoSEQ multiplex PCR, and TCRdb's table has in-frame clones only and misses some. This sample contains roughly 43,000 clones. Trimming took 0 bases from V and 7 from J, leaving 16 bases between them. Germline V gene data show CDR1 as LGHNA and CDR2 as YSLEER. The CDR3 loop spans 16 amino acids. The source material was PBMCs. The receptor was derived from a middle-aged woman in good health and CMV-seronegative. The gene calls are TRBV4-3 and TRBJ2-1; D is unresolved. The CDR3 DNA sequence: TGCGCCAGCAGCCAAGATTCCAGCCTCCCCAGGAATGAGCAGTTCTTC. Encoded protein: CASSQDSSLPRNEQFF.